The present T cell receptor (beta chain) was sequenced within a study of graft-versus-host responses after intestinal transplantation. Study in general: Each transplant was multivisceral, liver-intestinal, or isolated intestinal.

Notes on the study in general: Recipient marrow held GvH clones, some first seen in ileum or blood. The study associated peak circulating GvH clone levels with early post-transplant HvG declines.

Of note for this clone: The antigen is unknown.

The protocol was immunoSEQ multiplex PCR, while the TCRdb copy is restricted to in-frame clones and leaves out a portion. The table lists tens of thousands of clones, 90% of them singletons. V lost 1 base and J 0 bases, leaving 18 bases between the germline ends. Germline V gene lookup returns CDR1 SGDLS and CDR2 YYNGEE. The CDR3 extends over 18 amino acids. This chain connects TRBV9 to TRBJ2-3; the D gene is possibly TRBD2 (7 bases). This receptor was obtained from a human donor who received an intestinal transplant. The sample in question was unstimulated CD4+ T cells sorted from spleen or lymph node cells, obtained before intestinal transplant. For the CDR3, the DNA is TGTGCCAGCAGCGTATCAAAGGGGGGCGGGGGAAGCACAGATACGCAGTATTTT. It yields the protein CASSVSKGGGGSTDTQYF.